This T cell receptor beta chain was captured by sequencing in a study of T cells after yellow fever vaccination. Study-wide findings and caveats: A secondary response was less intense yet reached its peak sooner, at day 5 versus 15. Just a small share of clonotypes turned up in the CD4 compartment as well as the CD8 compartment.

This clonotype has ten or more counts. What it binds is not known. The CDR3 spans 15 residues. The germline gives CDR1 LNHDA, CDR2 SQIVND (reference sequence). Trimming shortened V by 6 bases and J by 8 bases, and 20 bases separated the two germline ends. TCRdb redid the calling of the 5' RACE reads with MiXCR, one entry per CDR3 protein. The data show some 250,000 distinct CDR3 sequences, approximately 3.8% seen once. Sequenced material: PBMCs, taken 15 days after the yellow fever booster vaccination. The receptor comes from a man younger than 35 who received the YFV17D yellow fever vaccine. The rearrangement links TRBV19 to TRBJ2-4; D is perhaps TRBD1 or TRBD2 (5 bases each). This chain's CDR3 is CASSYEGNPWDIQYF. The CDR3 DNA follows: TGTGCCAGTAGCTACGAGGGGAATCCATGGGACATTCAGTACTTC.